This entry features one TCR beta chain sequence. Its matching antigen is unknown. Measured with immunoSEQ multiplex PCR; TCRdb has only the in-frame clones, and not every one. The profile shows roughly 30,000 clones, roughly 80% of them singletons. Described time point: cycle 4 day 1 (C4D1), after 6 weeks of nivolumab. Following autologous stem cell transplantation, relapse occurred in every patient, and exposure to brentuximab vedotin varied. Investigators isolated CD4+ T cells from thawed PBMCs through magnetic negative selection. This sample was taken from a study of PD-1 blockade in classical Hodgkin lymphoma. General study findings and limits: At baseline, newly diagnosed patients reportedly showed less TCR diversity than healthy donors. The diversity seen at baseline in complete responders resembled that of newly diagnosed patients.

Germline V lookup: CDR1 LGHNA, CDR2 YNFKEQ. V lost 2 bases to trimming and J lost 0 bases, with 10 bases between them. The CDR3 loop spans 15 amino acids. This receptor was taken from a human donor with classical Hodgkin lymphoma. The starting material was CD4+ T cells from blood, obtained before the fourth cycle of nivolumab. V is TRBV4-2 and J is TRBJ2-5; D is possibly TRBD1 (5 bases). In DNA, the CDR3 is TGTGCCAGCAGCCAATCGACAGCGTACCAAGAGACCCAGTACTTC. It encodes CASSQSTAYQETQYF.